The 16 T cell receptor beta chains below were found in one sample sequenced in a study of blood T cell repertoires in COVID-19. Method: immunoSEQ multiplex PCR; TCRdb's copy keeps in-frame clones and lacks some. The sample consists of approximately 400,000 clones, around 92% of them appearing once. Sequenced input: peripheral blood. Source of these receptors: a man between 35 and 55 years old with acute or convalescent COVID-19.

This rearrangement joins TRBV9 to TRBJ2-3; D possibly corresponds to TRBD2 (6 bases). Germline values: CDR1 SGDLS, CDR2 YYNGEE. Trimming stripped 3 bases from V and 0 bases from J, with 14 bases between. The CDR3 contains 16 residues. CDR3 amino acids: CASSALDYLSTDTQYF. The CDR3 bases are TGTGCCAGCAGCGCCTTGGACTATCTTAGCACAGATACGCAGTATTTT.

The chain is built from TRBV28 and TRBJ1-5; 9 nucleotides line up with TRBD1. The germline gives CDR1 MDHEN, CDR2 SYDVKM. V gave up 5 bases and J gave up 2 bases; unmatched junction bases: 7. CDR3 size: 16 residues. CDR3 coding DNA: TGTGCCAGCAGTCAACCCTGGACAGGGGGCAATCAGCCCCAGCATTTT. It is translated as CASSQPWTGGNQPQHF.

The rearrangement links TRBV6-6 to TRBJ2-4, with 8 bases matching TRBD1. The CDR3 consists of 17 residues. With 5 bases clipped from V and 1 base from J, the junction kept 10 bases outside the gene matches. Germline lookup yields CDR1 MNHNY and CDR2 SVGAGI (reference sequence). Here the CDR3 DNA reads TGTGCCAGCAGTCACCAGGGGGCGAGGGGCGCCAAAAACATTCAGTACTTC. Its protein is CASSHQGARGAKNIQYF.

The chain joins TRBV19 to TRBJ2-5, with D maybe TRBD2 (6 bases). The CDR3 contains 13 residues. The germline V and J ends were trimmed by 7 bases and 4 bases, with 13 bases remaining between them. The germline gives CDR1 LNHDA, CDR2 SQIVND (reference sequence). The CDR3 protein is CASNIMEGETQYF. CDR3 DNA sequence: TGTGCCAGTAACATCATGGAGGGAGAGACCCAGTACTTC.

A note on this clone: Relative to the germline gene, one junction end is altered; a read error may explain this. V and J are TRBV7-7 and TRBJ2-5; D unclear. Germline V lookup: CDR1 SSHAT, CDR2 FNYEAQ (reference sequence). CDR3 length: 13 amino acids. The CDR3 bases are TGTGCTAGCAGCTTGGGCAGGCAAGAGACCCAGTACTTC. It yields the protein CASSLGRQETQYF.

The J gene is TRBJ2-1, the V gene TRBV10-3; TRBD2 aligns across 7 bases. Germline CDR1 is ENHRY and CDR2 is SYGVKD. Trimming cost V 5 bases and J 2 bases; bases outside gene matches: 9. The CDR3 is 16 amino acids. The DNA of the CDR3 is TGTGCCATCAGTCTCGGGGAGGGGAGAACCTACAATGAGCAGTTCTTC. Protein: CAISLGEGRTYNEQFF.

This chain connects TRBV28 to TRBJ2-1; D ambiguous. V gave up 6 bases and J gave up 1 base, with 4 bases separating them. This CDR3 has 12 amino acids. In germline, CDR1 is MDHEN, CDR2 SYDVKM. The CDR3 spells CASSTSYNEQFF. The DNA for the CDR3 is TGTGCCAGCAGCACTTCCTACAATGAGCAGTTCTTC.

This clone was picked up one time. The rearrangement uses TRBV5-4 and TRBJ1-4; D perhaps matches TRBD1 (5 bases). The CDR3 has 14 residues. CDR1 is SGHNT and CDR2 is YYREEE in the germline V gene (reference sequence). Trimming took off 2 bases at V and 4 bases at J, with 9 bases between the two ends. The DNA for the CDR3 is TGTGCCAGCAGCTTTGGGCAGGGTAATGAAAAACTGTTTTTT. As protein: CASSFGQGNEKLFF.

CDR3 nucleotide sequence: TGCGCCAGCAGTGAGTCGCGGACCGGGACAGGGGTACGGGGCTACACCTTC. Protein product: CASSESRTGTGVRGYTF. V usage is TRBV10-2 and J usage is TRBJ1-2; 10 bases are a match to TRBD1. Germline CDR1 WSHSY, CDR2 SAAADI. Germline trimming cut 0 bases from V and 8 bases from J; bases unmatched to any gene: 12. The CDR3 is made up of 17 amino acids.

The chain uses TRBV19 and TRBJ1-4; D is ambiguous. V was cut by 5 bases and J by 0 bases, with 16 bases left in between. The CDR3 length is 17 residues. CDR1 and CDR2 from the germline V gene are LNHDA and SQIVND (reference sequence). CDR3 bases: TGTGCCAGTAGTTCCCGGGGAGTAAGGACAACTAATGAAAAACTGTTTTTT. Translation gives CASSSRGVRTTNEKLFF.

The V gene is TRBV28, the J gene TRBJ1-1; D remains unclear. Germline values: CDR1 MDHEN, CDR2 SYDVKM. The CDR3 is made up of 11 amino acids. The V and J ends lost 6 bases and 7 bases respectively, with 9 bases between them. The CDR3 loop is CASSHPGEAFF. The CDR3 DNA is TGTGCCAGCAGCCACCCCGGTGAAGCTTTCTTT.

V usage is TRBV10-3 and J usage is TRBJ2-1; TRBD2 matches 13 bases. The germline V gene has CDR1 ENHRY and CDR2 SYGVKD. V gave up 3 bases and J gave up 11 bases; unmatched junction bases: 1. This CDR3 is built from 13 residues. The CDR3 DNA is TGTGCCATCAGTGAACTAGCGGGAGGGAAGCAGTTCTTC. It specifies CAISELAGGKQFF.

The chain joins TRBV19 to TRBJ1-5; TRBD1 might be the D (5 bases). CDR3 size: 15 residues. The V and J ends lost 7 bases and 1 base respectively, with 14 bases between them. Germline values: CDR1 LNHDA, CDR2 SQIVND (reference sequence). CDR3 region: CASTWDWGSNQPQHF. The CDR3 bases are TGTGCCAGTACCTGGGACTGGGGAAGCAATCAGCCCCAGCATTTT.

Written as DNA, the CDR3 is TGTGCCAGCAGCCTGGACAGGGAAGGCACTGAAGCTTTCTTT. Its translation: CASSLDREGTEAFF. J is TRBJ1-1 and V is TRBV2, with 8 nucleotides matching TRBD1. CDR1 is SNHLY and CDR2 is FYNNEI in the germline V gene. V trimming: 6 bases; J trimming: 4 bases; junction bases outside the gene matches: 7. This CDR3 comprises 14 residues.

The chain is built from TRBV9 and TRBJ1-6, with TRBD1 as a possible D gene (6 bases). The germline V gene has CDR1 SGDLS and CDR2 YYNGEE. This CDR3 contains 14 residues. With 3 bases removed from V and 7 bases from J, the gap between germline ends came to 11 bases. CDR3 DNA: TGTGCCAGCAGCGAAAACGGACAGAATTCACCCCTCCACTTT. This translates into CASSENGQNSPLHF.

The chain is built from TRBV6-5 and TRBJ2-1; 8 bases line up with TRBD1. From germline, CDR1 is MNHEY and CDR2 SVGAGI. V shed 2 bases and J 4 bases; nucleotides not matched to a gene: 7. CDR3 length equals 16 residues. The CDR3 loop is CASSYVQGQVYNEQFF. CDR3 coding DNA: TGTGCCAGCAGTTACGTACAGGGACAGGTTTACAATGAGCAGTTCTTC.